Listed here are 29 T cell receptor beta chains from one sample, sequenced in a study of OX40 agonist ivuxolimab in advanced cancers. Profiling relied on immunoSEQ multiplex PCR, and the TCRdb table lists in-frame clones only, not all of them. The table has about 13,000 clones, roughly two thirds seen once. Sequenced here: CD4+ or CD8+ T cells sorted from blood, sampled in a trial of the OX40 agonist ivuxolimab. The receptors stem from an adult with an advanced solid tumor such as melanoma, head and neck, liver or kidney cancer.

The chain combines TRBV4-2 with TRBJ1-6; the D is unclear. Trimming removed 1 base at V and 8 bases at J, with 12 bases between. The CDR3 runs 15 residues. The germline V gene encodes CDR1 LGHNA and CDR2 YNFKEQ. As DNA, the CDR3 is TGTGCCAGCAGCCAAGTGTCCTTTGGGTATTCACCCCTCCACTTT. Amino acid sequence: CASSQVSFGYSPLHF.

The genes are TRBV28 and TRBJ2-2; TRBD2 matches at 8 bases. The CDR3 extends over 16 amino acids. The J segment lost 3 bases and the V segment lost 6 bases, leaving 9 bases of the junction unmatched. CDR1 is MDHEN, CDR2 SYDVKM, per germline. CDR3: CASSPSGRGDTGELFF. The DNA of the CDR3 is TGTGCCAGCAGCCCCAGCGGGAGAGGCGACACCGGGGAGCTGTTTTTT.

The rearrangement links TRBV28 to TRBJ2-3, with 7 bases that match TRBD2. The V gene's germline CDR1 is MDHEN and CDR2 SYDVKM. This CDR3 is 15 amino acids long. V gave up 1 base and J gave up 0 bases; unmatched junction bases: 1. This chain's CDR3 is CASSLSSGSTDTQYF. CDR3 coding DNA: TGTGCCAGCAGTTTATCTAGCGGTAGCACAGATACGCAGTATTTT.

This chain links TRBV29-1 with TRBJ2-3; 11 bases agree with TRBD1. From germline, CDR1 is SQVTM and CDR2 ANQGSEA. The CDR3 is 14 residues long. The V segment lost 1 base and the J segment 6 bases; nucleotides outside the gene matches: 3. The CDR3 spells CSVEVGTGGDTQYF. In DNA, the CDR3 is TGCAGCGTTGAAGTTGGGACAGGGGGGGATACGCAGTATTTT.

By share of the sample, this clone is medium-sized (0.01 to 0.1%). The chain joins TRBV2 to TRBJ2-7; the match to TRBD2 covers 10 bases. This CDR3 comprises 13 residues. Germline CDR1 SNHLY, CDR2 FYNNEI. V lost 10 bases, J lost 11 bases, and 14 bases stayed unmatched. The chain's CDR3 is CATHDGTSEQKYF. CDR3 in DNA: TGTGCCACTCACGATGGGACTAGCGAACAAAAGTACTTC.

The chain joins TRBV15 to TRBJ2-5; D remains unclear. In germline, CDR1 is LNHNV, CDR2 YYDKDF (reference sequence). The CDR3 extends over 15 amino acids. Trimming cost V 0 bases and J 5 bases, with 13 bases left between them. The CDR3 protein is CATSRDVRSKETQYF. The CDR3 coding sequence is TGTGCCACCAGCAGAGATGTGCGGTCTAAGGAGACCCAGTACTTC.

This chain links TRBV6-5 with TRBJ2-5; D remains unclear. V was pared by 0 bases and J by 2 bases, with 10 bases between. CDR3 size: 15 residues. CDR1 and CDR2 (germline): MNHEY, SVGAGI. CDR3 DNA sequence: TGTGCCAGCAGTTACTCGATGTCTACACAAGAGACCCAGTACTTC. It yields the protein CASSYSMSTQETQYF.

This sequence joins TRBV2 and TRBJ1-1; D remains unclear. The V end lost 6 bases, the J end lost 3 bases, and 11 bases lay between the germline ends. Germline V lookup: CDR1 SNHLY, CDR2 FYNNEI. The CDR3 covers 13 residues. The CDR3 loop is CASRRVLDTEAFF. The DNA of the CDR3 is TGTGCCAGCAGGAGGGTGTTAGACACTGAAGCTTTCTTT. Full variable domain (missing parts from reference TRBV2 and TRBJ1-1): EPEVTQTPSHQVTQMGQEVILRCVPISNHLYFYWYRQILGQKVEFLVSFYNNEISEKSEIFDDQFSVERPDGSNFTLKIRSTKLEDSAMYFCASRRVLDTEAFFGQGTRLTVV.

The V and J genes are TRBV27 and TRBJ2-5; D gene ambiguous. V lost 2 bases and J lost 1, with 5 bases in between. Germline V gives CDR1 MNHEY, CDR2 SMNVEV (reference sequence). This CDR3 spans 13 amino acids. CDR3 sequence: CASSLIVQETQYF. CDR3 in DNA: TGTGCCAGCAGTTTAATAGTCCAAGAGACCCAGTACTTC.

The chain recombines TRBV9 with TRBJ2-1; 10 nucleotides align to TRBD2. CDR1 is SGDLS and CDR2 is YYNGEE in the germline V gene. V shed 3 bases and J 6 bases; nucleotides not matched to a gene: 12. The CDR3 totals 17 residues. The CDR3 sequence is CASSAGLADGWGNEQFF. CDR3 nucleotides: TGTGCCAGCAGCGCCGGACTAGCGGACGGGTGGGGCAATGAGCAGTTCTTC.

The V call is TRBV19, the J call TRBJ1-1, with TRBD1 as a possible D gene (6 bases). The CDR3 sequence is 13 residues long. Trimming cost V 7 bases and J 1 base, with 10 bases left between them. Germline-derived CDR1 and CDR2 are LNHDA and SQIVND (reference sequence). This chain's CDR3 is CASNGQPNTEAFF. In nucleotides, the CDR3 is TGTGCCAGTAACGGACAGCCGAACACTGAAGCTTTCTTT. The complete variable domain, with remaining parts taken from reference TRBV19 and TRBJ1-1, reads DGGITQSPKYLFRKEGQNVTLSCEQNLNHDAMYWYRQDPGQGLRLIYYSQIVNDFQKGDIAEGYSVSREKKESFPLTVTSAQKNPTAFYLCASNGQPNTEAFFGQGTRLTVV.

This chain uses TRBV27 with TRBJ2-4; perhaps TRBD2 as D (5 bases). Trimming pared 2 bases from V and 0 bases from J, leaving 8 bases between. CDR1 and CDR2 from the germline V gene are MNHEY and SMNVEV (reference sequence). This CDR3 contains 15 residues. In DNA, the CDR3 is TGTGCCAGCAGTTTAGGCGGGTTAGCCAAAAACATTCAGTACTTC. It is translated as CASSLGGLAKNIQYF.

The chain employs TRBV6-5 and TRBJ1-2; 8 bases line up with TRBD1. Trimming at V came to 2 bases and at J to 5 bases, leaving 7 bases not matched to a gene. The germline CDR1 and CDR2 sequences are MNHEY and SVGAGI. CDR3 length: 15 amino acids. The CDR3 DNA follows: TGTGCCAGCAGTTACGCTGGGACAGGTGGATATGGCTACACCTTC. This encodes CASSYAGTGGYGYTF.

This clone was seen a single time. The V and J genes are TRBV5-4 and TRBJ2-1; D gene uncertain. With 0 bases removed from V and 4 bases from J, the gap between germline ends came to 5 bases. Per the germline V gene, CDR1 is SGHNT and CDR2 is YYREEE (reference sequence). The CDR3 is made up of 13 amino acids. For the CDR3, the DNA is TGTGCCAGCAGCTTGGGACCTTACAATGAGCAGTTCTTC. This codes for CASSLGPYNEQFF. The complete variable domain, with remaining parts taken from reference TRBV5-4 and TRBJ2-1, reads ETGVTQSPTHLIKTRGQQVTLRCSSQSGHNTVSWYQQALGQGPQFIFQYYREEENGRGNFPPRFSGLQFPNYSSELNVNALELDDSALYLCASSLGPYNEQFFGPGTRLTVL.

The V call is TRBV6-1, the J call TRBJ2-2; TRBD2 matches at 10 bases. V was clipped by 0 bases and J by 8 bases; unmatched bases: 15. Germline CDR1 reads MNHNS; CDR2 reads SASEGT. There are 19 residues in the CDR3. CDR3 protein: CASSEAVRFSGRIWGELFF. CDR3 nucleotides: TGTGCCAGCAGTGAAGCGGTTCGGTTTAGCGGGAGGATTTGGGGGGAGCTGTTTTTT.

The chain carries TRBV5-1 and TRBJ2-5, with 9 bases identical to TRBD1. V shed 4 bases and J 4 bases; nucleotides not matched to a gene: 11. The germline V gene has CDR1 SGHRS and CDR2 YFSETQ. The CDR3 extends over 16 amino acids. Here the CDR3 reads CASSEEGQGIRETQYF. The CDR3 DNA reads TGCGCCAGCAGCGAAGAGGGACAGGGAATCCGAGAGACCCAGTACTTC.

The chain uses TRBV27 and TRBJ2-1; D is uncertain. Germline-derived CDR1 and CDR2 are MNHEY and SMNVEV (reference sequence). Trimming removed 1 base from V and 4 bases from J, with 8 bases in between. The CDR3 length is 14 residues. This chain's CDR3 is CASSLFGLYNEQFF. In nucleotides, the CDR3 is TGTGCCAGCAGTTTATTCGGCCTATACAATGAGCAGTTCTTC.

This clone was observed a single time. The V call is TRBV5-1, the J call TRBJ2-5; 10 bases fit TRBD1. The J call may be mistaken, given a closer DNA end match to TRBJ2-7. The CDR3 consists of 15 residues. CDR1 is SGHRS and CDR2 is YFSETQ in the germline V gene. CDR3: CASSWTGGEGDEQYF. The CDR3 region has the DNA TGCGCCAGCAGCTGGACAGGGGGTGAAGGCGACGAGCAGTACTTC.

This clone was observed a single time. The chain links TRBV6-1 to TRBJ1-5, with D uncertain. The CDR3 has 14 residues. Germline CDR1 is MNHNS and CDR2 is SASEGT. The ends were cut back, 3 bases at V and 7 bases at J, with 13 bases in the middle. This CDR3 reads CASSDFGRTQPQHF. The CDR3 DNA reads as TGTGCCAGCAGTGATTTCGGGAGAACGCAGCCCCAGCATTTT.

This rearrangement joins TRBV7-3 to TRBJ2-3; D unclear. The CDR3 has 12 amino acids. Germline loops: CDR1 SGHTA, CDR2 FQGTGA. The V end was cut by 7 bases, the J end by 3 bases, with 8 bases between. CDR3: CASNPRTDTQYF. CDR3 DNA sequence: TGTGCCAGCAACCCCAGGACAGATACGCAGTATTTT.

This sequence joins TRBV6-5 and TRBJ2-2; no definite D call. V was pared by 0 bases and J by 5 bases, with 7 bases between. This CDR3 has 14 amino acids. CDR1 and CDR2 from the germline V gene are MNHEY and SVGAGI. CDR3 in amino acids: CASSYSMGTGELFF. CDR3 nucleotides: TGTGCCAGCAGTTACTCGATGGGGACCGGGGAGCTGTTTTTT.

The rearrangement uses TRBV5-8 and TRBJ2-7; possibly TRBD1 for D (5 bases). CDR1 and CDR2 (germline): SGHTS, YDEGEE. This CDR3 is 15 amino acids long. With 0 bases removed from V and 2 bases from J, the gap between germline ends came to 12 bases. The CDR3 region has the DNA TGTGCCAGCAGCTTGGGGGCAGGGCCCCCCTACGAGCAGTACTTC. It codes for CASSLGAGPPYEQYF.

This clone appeared a single time. The chain uses TRBV5-1 and TRBJ1-5, with 10 bases matching TRBD1. Looked up from germline, CDR1 is SGHRS and CDR2 is YFSETQ. The V and J ends lost 4 bases and 10 bases, in that order; junction bases with no gene match: 11. This CDR3 spans 15 amino acids. This chain's CDR3 is CASSEGQGSLEPQHF. CDR3 in DNA: TGCGCCAGCAGCGAGGGACAGGGGAGTTTAGAACCCCAGCATTTT.

The J gene is TRBJ2-7, the V gene TRBV2, with D perhaps TRBD2 (6 bases). The CDR3 runs 15 residues. V was shortened by 5 bases and J by 7 bases, with 21 bases between the two germline ends. Germline loops: CDR1 SNHLY, CDR2 FYNNEI. This CDR3 reads CASSTPGPSAGEQYF. The DNA of the CDR3 is TGTGCCAGCAGTACCCCGGGACCCTCCGCGGGAGAGCAGTACTTC.

The J gene is TRBJ1-1, the V gene TRBV6-5; possible D gene TRBD1, 6 bases. Trimming took 2 bases from V and 0 from J, leaving 10 bases between them. CDR1 MNHEY and CDR2 SVGAGI come from the germline V gene. The CDR3 totals 15 residues. Here the CDR3 reads CASSYGDTMNTEAFF. CDR3 DNA sequence: TGTGCCAGCAGTTACGGGGACACGATGAACACTGAAGCTTTCTTT.

The chain couples TRBV7-9 to TRBJ2-7, with D possibly being TRBD1 or TRBD2 (6 bases each). This CDR3 contains 14 residues. The V gene lost 6 bases and the J gene lost 10 bases, with 22 bases spanning the gap. Germline CDR1 is SEHNR and CDR2 is FQNEAQ (reference sequence). The CDR3 DNA is TGTGCCAGCAGTCAGAGGGGGGTGGATGACTACCAGTACTTC. This encodes CASSQRGVDDYQYF. Full variable domain (remainder filled in from reference TRBV7-9 and TRBJ2-7): DTGVSQNPRHKITKRGQNVTFRCDPISEHNRLYWYRQTLGQGPEFLTYFQNEAQLEKSRLLSDRFSAERPKGSFSTLEIQRTEQGDSAMYLCASSQRGVDDYQYFGPGTRLTVT.

The gene calls are TRBV4-1 and TRBJ2-7, with 7 bases that match TRBD1. The CDR3 length is 13 residues. Germline V gene data show CDR1 as MGHRA and CDR2 as YSYEKL. The trim removed 1 base at V and 5 bases at J, leaving 2 bases unmatched. The CDR3 DNA is TGCGCCAGCAGCCAAGGACAGGGTCACGAGCAGTACTTC. This codes for CASSQGQGHEQYF.

The chain couples TRBV5-1 to TRBJ2-3, with no clear D. The V end lost 1 base, the J end lost 5 bases, and 11 bases lay between the germline ends. Per the germline V gene, CDR1 is SGHRS and CDR2 is YFSETQ. The CDR3 runs to 14 residues. The CDR3 nucleotides are TGCGCCAGCAGCTTGAGGCAGGCAGGAGATACGCAGTATTTT. Protein sequence: CASSLRQAGDTQYF. Supplemented by reference TRBV5-1 and TRBJ2-3, the full variable domain reads KAGVTQTPRYLIKTRGQQVTLSCSPISGHRSVSWYQQTPGQGLQFLFEYFSETQRNKGNFPGRFSGRQFSNSRSEMNVSTLELGDSALYLCASSLRQAGDTQYFGPGTRLTVL.

CDR3 residues: CASSSTGVTGELFF. DNA of the CDR3: TGTGCCAGCAGTTCTACAGGGGTCACCGGGGAGCTGTTTTTT. The chain links TRBV2 to TRBJ2-2, with 7 nucleotides matching TRBD1. The CDR3 is 14 residues long. CDR1 and CDR2 (germline): SNHLY, FYNNEI. V was pared by 5 bases and J by 4 bases, with 4 bases of the junction left unmatched.